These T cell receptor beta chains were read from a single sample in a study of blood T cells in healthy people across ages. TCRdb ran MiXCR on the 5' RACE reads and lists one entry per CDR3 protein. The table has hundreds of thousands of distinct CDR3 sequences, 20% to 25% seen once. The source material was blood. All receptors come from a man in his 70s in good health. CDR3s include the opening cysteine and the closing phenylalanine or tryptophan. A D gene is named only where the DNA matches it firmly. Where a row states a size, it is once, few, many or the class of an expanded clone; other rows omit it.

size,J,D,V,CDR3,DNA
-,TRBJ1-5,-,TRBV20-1,CSARVQGINQPQHF,TGCAGTGCTAGAGTACAGGGCATCAATCAGCCCCAGCATTTT
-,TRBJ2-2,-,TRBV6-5,CASSYMGNTGELFF,TGTGCCAGCAGTTACATGGGGAACACCGGGGAGCTGTTTTTT
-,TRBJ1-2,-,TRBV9,CASSVGPLKGNYGYTF,TGTGCCAGCAGCGTAGGGCCCCTAAAGGGTAACTATGGCTACACCTTC
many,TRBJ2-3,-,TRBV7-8,CASSPHGTRTDTQYF,TGTGCCAGCAGCCCCCACGGGACGCGCACAGATACGCAGTATTTT
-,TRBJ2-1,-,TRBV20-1,CSARGRTGYNEQFF,TGCAGTGCTAGAGGCCGGACTGGATACAATGAGCAGTTCTTC
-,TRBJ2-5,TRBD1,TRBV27,CASTDRVETQYF,TGTGCCAGCACAGACAGGGTAGAGACCCAGTACTTC
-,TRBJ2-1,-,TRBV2,CASSGRTEQFF,TGTGCCAGCAGTGGTCGGACCGAGCAGTTCTTC
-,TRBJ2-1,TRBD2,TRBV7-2,CASSLLAGGMGNEQFF,TGTGCCAGCAGCTTACTAGCGGGAGGGATGGGCAATGAGCAGTTCTTC
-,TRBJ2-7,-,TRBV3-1,CASSPQGRVQYF,TGTGCCAGCAGCCCCCAGGGGCGCGTGCAGTACTTC
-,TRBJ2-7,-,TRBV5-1,CASSLKQGLEQYF,TGCGCCAGCAGCTTGAAACAGGGTCTCGAGCAGTACTTC
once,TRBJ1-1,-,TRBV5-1,CASSLAWAGVEAFF,TGCGCCAGCAGCTTGGCCTGGGCAGGGGTGGAAGCTTTCTTT
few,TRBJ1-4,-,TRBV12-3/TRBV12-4,CASGPVREKLFF,TGTGCCAGCGGGCCCGTAAGGGAAAAACTGTTTTTT
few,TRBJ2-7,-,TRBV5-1,CASSLAWGEDEQYF,TGCGCCAGCAGCTTGGCATGGGGGGAAGACGAGCAGTACTTC
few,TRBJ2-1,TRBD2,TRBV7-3,CASSFGLAGAEQFF,TGTGCCAGCAGCTTCGGACTAGCGGGAGCTGAGCAGTTCTTC
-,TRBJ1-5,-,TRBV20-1,CSASRDTNQPQHF,TGCAGTGCTAGCCGGGACACTAATCAGCCCCAGCATTTT
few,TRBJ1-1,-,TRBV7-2,CASSYVSGTEAFF,TGTGCCAGCAGCTACGTGTCAGGGACTGAAGCTTTCTTT
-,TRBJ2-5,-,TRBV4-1,CASSQGRDTYQETQYF,TGCGCCAGCAGCCAAGGCAGGGACACCTACCAAGAGACCCAGTACTTC
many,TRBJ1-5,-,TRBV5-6,CASSFGQGTQPQHF,TGTGCCAGCAGCTTCGGCCAGGGGACGCAGCCCCAGCATTTT
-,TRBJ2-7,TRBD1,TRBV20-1,CSVYKRTGVVWEQYF,TGCAGTGTGTATAAGCGGACAGGGGTCGTGTGGGAGCAGTACTTC
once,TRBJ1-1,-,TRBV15,CATSRDLTGNTEAFF,TGTGCCACCAGCAGAGATCTGACAGGGAACACTGAAGCTTTCTTT
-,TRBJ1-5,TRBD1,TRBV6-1,CASSPLKTGGLSNQPQHF,TGTGCCAGCAGTCCCCTCAAGACAGGGGGCCTCAGCAATCAGCCCCAGCATTTT
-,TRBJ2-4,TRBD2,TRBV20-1,CSAATSGRGVAKNIQYF,TGCAGTGCTGCGACTAGCGGGAGAGGGGTAGCCAAAAACATTCAGTACTTC
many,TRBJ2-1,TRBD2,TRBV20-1,CSAILAGGLNNEQFF,TGCAGTGCTATACTAGCGGGAGGACTTAACAATGAGCAGTTCTTC
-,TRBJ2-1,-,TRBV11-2,CASRPGTFNEQFF,TGTGCCAGCAGGCCCGGAACATTCAATGAGCAGTTCTTC
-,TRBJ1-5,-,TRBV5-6,CASSRRAPTSRVNQPQHF,TGTGCCAGCAGCCGTCGCGCACCGACCAGCAGGGTTAATCAGCCCCAGCATTTT
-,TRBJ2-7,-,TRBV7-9,CASSPITVTYEQYF,TGTGCCAGCAGCCCTATTACGGTCACCTACGAGCAGTACTTC
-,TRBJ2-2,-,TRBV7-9,CASSPDQTGELFF,TGTGCCAGCAGCCCAGACCAAACCGGGGAGCTGTTTTTT
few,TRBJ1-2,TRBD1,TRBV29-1,CSVDKGAGGYTF,TGCAGCGTTGATAAGGGGGCTGGAGGCTACACCTTC
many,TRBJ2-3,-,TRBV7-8,CASTQSTDTQYF,TGTGCCAGCACTCAGAGCACAGATACGCAGTATTTT
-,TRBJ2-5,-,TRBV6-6,CASSYSDGRVVETQYF,TGTGCCAGCAGTTACTCGGACGGCAGGGTGGTAGAGACCCAGTACTTC
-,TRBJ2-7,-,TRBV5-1,CASRDSASEQYF,TGCGCCAGCAGGGACAGTGCCAGCGAGCAGTACTTC
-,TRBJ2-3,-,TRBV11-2,CASNSGWGPDTQYF,TGTGCCAGCAACTCAGGATGGGGCCCAGATACGCAGTATTTT
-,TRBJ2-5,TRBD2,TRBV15,CATSSEPGLAGGETQYF,TGTGCCACCAGCAGCGAACCGGGACTAGCGGGAGGAGAGACCCAGTACTTC
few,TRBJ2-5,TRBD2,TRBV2,CASSLTSGRASVETQYF,TGTGCCAGCAGTTTGACTAGCGGGAGGGCCTCGGTAGAGACCCAGTACTTC
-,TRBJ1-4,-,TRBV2,CASSPRMGKEKLFF,TGTGCCAGCAGTCCCCGGATGGGAAAAGAAAAACTGTTTTTT
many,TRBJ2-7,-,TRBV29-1,CSVHGSAYEQYF,TGCAGCGTCCACGGTAGCGCCTACGAGCAGTACTTC
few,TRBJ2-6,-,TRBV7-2,CASSLRGAGANVLTF,TGTGCCAGCAGCCTCAGGGGTGCCGGGGCCAACGTCCTGACTTTC
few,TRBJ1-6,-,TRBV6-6,CASRELQNSPLHF,TGTGCCAGCAGGGAACTACAGAATTCACCCCTCCACTTT
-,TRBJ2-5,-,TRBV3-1,CASSLPGGGRETQYF,TGTGCCAGCAGCTTACCAGGGGGGGGGCGAGAGACCCAGTACTTC
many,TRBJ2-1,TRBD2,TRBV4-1,CASSQELAGYNEQFF,TGCGCCAGCAGCCAAGAGCTAGCGGGATACAATGAGCAGTTCTTC
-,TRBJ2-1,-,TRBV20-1,CSASARNSINEQFF,TGCAGTGCTAGCGCACGAAATTCGATCAATGAGCAGTTCTTC
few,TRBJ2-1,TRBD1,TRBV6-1,CASRPGTGPPNEQFF,TGTGCCAGCAGGCCCGGGACAGGCCCTCCTAATGAGCAGTTCTTC
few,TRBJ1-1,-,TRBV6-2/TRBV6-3,CASSYSSIPTEAFF,TGTGCCAGCAGTTACTCGAGTATCCCAACTGAAGCTTTCTTT
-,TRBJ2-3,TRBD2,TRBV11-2,CASSLSPSGSRDTQYF,TGTGCCAGCAGCTTATCCCCTAGCGGGAGTCGAGATACGCAGTATTTT